What follows are 21 T cell receptor beta chains derived from one specimen sequenced in a study of blood T cells in healthy people across ages. Through a sample-barcoded 5' primer and a J-beta primer mix, a second PCR was run for 7 to 11 cycles. TCRdb fed the 5' RACE reads into MiXCR, producing one record per CDR3 protein. Among about a million distinct CDR3 sequences, 40% to 60% were seen once, and the ten largest hold around an eighth. The source material was blood. Receptors originate from a man aged 30-40 years in good health.

The chain links TRBV7-2 to TRBJ2-1, with D unclear. CDR3 length equals 15 residues. Trimming left V 2 bases short and J 4 bases short, with 12 bases between. Germline-derived CDR1 and CDR2 are SGHTA and FQGNSA. The CDR3 sequence: CASSLNPTIYNEQFF. As DNA, the CDR3 is TGTGCCAGCAGCTTAAATCCAACGATATACAATGAGCAGTTCTTC.

As concerns this clonotype: This could be a read error, since a much larger clone is one nucleotide away. The rearrangement links TRBV29-1 to TRBJ2-1; 7 bases align to TRBD2. Germline V gives CDR1 SQVTM, CDR2 ANQGSEA. The V segment lost 1 base and the J segment 9 bases; nucleotides outside the gene matches: 6. The CDR3 length is 13 residues. CDR3 DNA: TGCAGCGTTGAAGGAGCGGGATTTTGTGAGCAGTTCTTC. It translates to CSVEGAGFCEQFF.

The chain carries TRBV28 and TRBJ1-5; 10 bases agree with TRBD1. CDR1 and CDR2 from the germline V gene are MDHEN and SYDVKM. J gave up 2 bases and V 6 bases, and 13 bases lay outside the gene matches. This CDR3 contains 18 residues. The CDR3 coding sequence is TGTGCCAGCAGCCGCCCCCCGGGACAGGGGTCGGGCAATCAGCCCCAGCATTTT. Its translation: CASSRPPGQGSGNQPQHF.

This chain uses TRBV18 with TRBJ1-1, with D tentatively TRBD1 (5 bases). V shed 10 bases and J shed 0 bases, with 15 bases lying between them. Looked up from germline, CDR1 is KGHSH and CDR2 is LQKENI. The CDR3 runs 14 residues. The CDR3 here is CATSQAGMNTEAFF. The CDR3, as DNA: TGTGCCACCAGCCAGGCAGGGATGAACACTGAAGCTTTCTTT.

This clonotype came up a few times. The genes are TRBV20-1 and TRBJ1-1; 10 bases line up with TRBD1. The V and J ends lost 0 bases and 11 bases, in that order; junction bases with no gene match: 15. The CDR3 covers 16 residues. Germline CDR1 and CDR2: DFQATT and SNEGSKA (reference sequence). In DNA form, the CDR3 reads TGCAGTGCTAGAGATAGCATAGGCGGGACAGGGGCGTGGGCTTTCTTT. It yields the protein CSARDSIGGTGAWAFF.

The rearrangement joins TRBV27 to TRBJ1-1; 9 nucleotides align to TRBD1. This CDR3 is 15 amino acids long. V lost 5 bases to trimming and J lost 2 bases; unmatched junction nucleotides: 6. Germline CDR1 reads MNHEY; CDR2 reads SMNVEV (reference sequence). This chain's CDR3 is CASSITGGLNTEAFF. CDR3 coding DNA: TGTGCCAGCAGTATTACAGGGGGCCTTAACACTGAAGCTTTCTTT.

V usage is TRBV27 and J usage is TRBJ2-1; TRBD2 matches 12 bases. From germline, CDR1 is MNHEY and CDR2 SMNVEV (reference sequence). CDR3 length equals 18 residues. V trimming: 5 bases; J trimming: 6 bases; junction bases outside the gene matches: 14. The CDR3 loop is CASSPLLTTSGRGNEQFF. In nucleotides, the CDR3 is TGTGCCAGCAGTCCGTTATTGACGACTAGCGGGAGAGGCAATGAGCAGTTCTTC.

The chain combines TRBV4-1 with TRBJ2-7; D might be TRBD2 (6 bases). The V and J ends lost 1 base and 5 bases respectively, with 12 bases between them. CDR3 size: 14 residues. Per the germline V gene, CDR1 is MGHRA and CDR2 is YSYEKL. The CDR3 coding sequence is TGCGCCAGCAGCCAAGGGAGGGTCACTGACGAGCAGTACTTC. It specifies CASSQGRVTDEQYF.

The gene calls are TRBV25-1 and TRBJ2-7; TRBD1 matches at 7 bases. The CDR3 spans 12 residues. With V trimmed by 8 bases and J by 3 bases, 4 bases remained unmatched. The germline gives CDR1 MGHDK, CDR2 SYGVNS. This chain's CDR3 is CASARTGYEQYF. CDR3 DNA sequence: TGTGCCAGCGCACGGACAGGCTACGAGCAGTACTTC.

The chain uses TRBV18 and TRBJ2-7; D is perhaps TRBD1 (6 bases). Germline CDR1 reads KGHSH; CDR2 reads LQKENI. The length of the CDR3 is 14 residues. Trimming removed 3 bases at V and 2 bases at J, with 11 bases between. The CDR3 DNA sequence: TGTGCCAGCTCACCTAACAGGGAGACCTACGAGCAGTACTTC. This gives the protein CASSPNRETYEQYF.

Ten or more counts support this clonotype. The chain links TRBV6-1 to TRBJ2-1; TRBD1 matches 10 bases. Trimming took 7 bases from V and 4 from J; bases not matched to a gene: 4. Germline CDR1 is MNHNS and CDR2 is SASEGT. The CDR3 consists of 14 residues. CDR3: CASKDRGQYNEQFF. Here the CDR3 DNA reads TGTGCCAGCAAAGACAGGGGGCAGTACAATGAGCAGTTCTTC.

This clonotype came up a few times. J is TRBJ2-5 and V is TRBV20-1; a weak D match, TRBD1 (5 bases). V dropped 7 bases and J dropped 2 bases, with 8 bases sitting between them. Germline V gene sequence: CDR1 DFQATT, CDR2 SNEGSKA (reference sequence). The length of the CDR3 is 11 residues. The CDR3, as DNA: TGCAGTGTAGACAGACAAGAGACCCAGTACTTC. It encodes CSVDRQETQYF.

This chain joins TRBV14 and TRBJ1-6; D is unresolved. CDR3 size: 16 residues. Germline V gives CDR1 SGHDN, CDR2 FVKESK. V dropped 2 bases and J dropped 3 bases, with 11 bases sitting between them. The CDR3 here is CASSQYPGIYNSPLHF. The CDR3 coding sequence is TGTGCCAGCAGCCAATATCCAGGAATCTATAATTCACCCCTCCACTTT.

This clonotype has more than one count but fewer than ten. The chain uses TRBV10-3 and TRBJ2-7; maybe TRBD2 (6 bases). The CDR3 spans 14 residues. Trimming shortened V by 2 bases and J by 2 bases, and 10 bases separated the two germline ends. Germline V gene lookup returns CDR1 ENHRY and CDR2 SYGVKD. In nucleotides, the CDR3 is TGTGCCATCAGTGAGGGGGGGAACGCCTACGAGCAGTACTTC. Translating gives CAISEGGNAYEQYF.

Here the CDR3 reads CSVVTSGVEQFF. CDR3 nucleotide sequence: TGCAGCGTTGTAACTAGCGGGGTTGAGCAGTTCTTC. This chain uses TRBV29-1 with TRBJ2-1; 10 bases align to TRBD2. The CDR3 is made up of 12 amino acids. Germline assignment: CDR1 SQVTM and CDR2 ANQGSEA. J lost 9 bases, V lost 4 bases, and 3 bases had no gene match.

The chain employs TRBV20-1 and TRBJ2-1; 12 bases are shared with TRBD2. The V gene's germline CDR1 is DFQATT and CDR2 SNEGSKA (reference sequence). The CDR3 totals 16 residues. Trimming removed 2 bases from V and 6 bases from J; junction bases left unmatched: 8. The CDR3 coding sequence is TGCAGTGCTAGACTAGCGGGGGGGCCTGAATTCAATGAGCAGTTCTTC. Protein: CSARLAGGPEFNEQFF.

Only a few counts were recorded for this clonotype. The rearrangement joins TRBV7-2 to TRBJ2-3; 8 nucleotides line up with TRBD2. CDR1 and CDR2 from the germline V gene are SGHTA and FQGNSA. The length of the CDR3 is 15 residues. The V and J ends lost 6 bases and 0 bases, in that order; junction bases with no gene match: 5. Here the CDR3 reads CASSRGGSSTDTQYF. The CDR3 coding sequence is TGTGCCAGCAGTCGGGGGGGGTCTAGCACAGATACGCAGTATTTT.

This clonotype has only a few counts. This chain connects TRBV13 to TRBJ1-2, with 7 bases identical to TRBD1. This CDR3 region has 14 residues. CDR1 is PRHDT, CDR2 FYEKMQ, per germline (reference sequence). Germline trimming cut 5 bases from V and 2 bases from J; bases unmatched to any gene: 5. This CDR3 reads CASSAAGQNYGYTF. The CDR3 DNA sequence: TGTGCCAGCAGCGCTGCGGGACAGAACTATGGCTACACCTTC.

The V call is TRBV28, the J call TRBJ2-7; 8 bases are a match to TRBD2. V trimming: 5 bases; J trimming: 2 bases; junction bases outside the gene matches: 5. The CDR3 runs to 14 residues. CDR1 is MDHEN, CDR2 SYDVKM, per germline. The CDR3 coding sequence is TGTGCCAGCAGTCGAGCGGGGGCTACCTACGAGCAGTACTTC. Its translation is CASSRAGATYEQYF.

V usage is TRBV7-9 and J usage is TRBJ1-2; TRBD1 agrees at 11 bases. The germline CDR1 and CDR2 sequences are SEHNR and FQNEAQ (reference sequence). With V trimmed by 5 bases and J by 5 bases, 4 bases remained unmatched. The CDR3 spans 14 residues. In DNA, the CDR3 is TGTGCCAGCAGCCCGGACAGGGGGCAATATGGCTACACCTTC. Amino acid sequence: CASSPDRGQYGYTF.

The chain has TRBV12-3 or TRBV12-4 and TRBJ2-5; the D gene is possibly TRBD1 (6 bases). The CDR3 totals 14 residues. V was clipped by 1 base and J by 7 bases, with 13 bases between them. The CDR3 DNA follows: TGTGCCAGCAGTTTAGAGGGGTCCAGGGGGACCCAGTACTTC. Its protein is CASSLEGSRGTQYF.